A single sample gave rise to the 31 T cell receptor beta chains below, sequenced in a study of blood T cell repertoires in COVID-19. The protocol was immunoSEQ multiplex PCR, while the TCRdb copy is restricted to in-frame clones and leaves out a portion. In the table there are 150,000 to 200,000 clones, roughly 77% of which are singletons. The specimen was peripheral blood. The receptor set was obtained from a human donor in a cohort sampled during active COVID-19.

V is TRBV14 and J is TRBJ1-4; TRBD1 matches 7 bases. After removal of 2 bases from V and 0 bases from J, the junction contained 3 bases not matched to a gene. Germline V CDR1 and CDR2: SGHDN, FVKESK. The CDR3 spans 16 residues. CDR3: CASSQSGTATNEKLFF. In DNA form, the CDR3 reads TGTGCCAGCAGCCAATCTGGGACAGCAACTAATGAAAAACTGTTTTTT.

The chain links TRBV27 to TRBJ2-2; a weak D match, TRBD2 (5 bases). The CDR3 totals 16 residues. Deletions cut 6 bases from V and 1 base from J, with 15 bases between. The germline V gene has CDR1 MNHEY and CDR2 SMNVEV (reference sequence). The CDR3 DNA reads TGTGCCAGCAGCAGGTGGCTAGCCAAGAACACCGGGGAGCTGTTTTTT. It translates to CASSRWLAKNTGELFF.

The chain links TRBV30 to TRBJ2-7; weak D call: TRBD2 (7 bases). Germline V gives CDR1 GTSNPN, CDR2 SVGIG (reference sequence). The CDR3 has 15 residues. V was trimmed by 3 bases and J by 3 bases, leaving 18 bases between them. The CDR3 coding sequence is TGTGCCTGGAGCCTACGAGGGGGGGTTCGCTACGAGCAGTACTTC. Protein sequence: CAWSLRGGVRYEQYF.

This clone has only one observation. J is TRBJ1-2 and V is TRBV5-6; no definite D call. Trimming took 2 bases from V and 1 from J, leaving 6 bases between them. Germline V gives CDR1 SGHDT, CDR2 YYEEEE. This CDR3 spans 13 amino acids. CDR3 residues: CASSFGDNYGYTF. The CDR3 nucleotides are TGTGCCAGCAGCTTCGGAGATAACTATGGCTACACCTTC.

The rearrangement joins TRBV6-2 or TRBV6-3 to TRBJ2-3; 7 bases are shared with TRBD1. The germline V gene has CDR1 MNHEY and CDR2 SVGEGT. Trimming cost V 4 bases and J 4 bases; bases outside gene matches: 8. There are 15 residues in the CDR3. The CDR3 sequence is CASSSLDRDPDTQYF. CDR3 in DNA: TGTGCCAGCAGTTCCTTAGACAGGGACCCAGATACGCAGTATTTT.

V usage is TRBV20-1 and J usage is TRBJ2-5; D might be TRBD2 (6 bases). CDR3 size: 12 residues. V lost 3 bases and J 7 bases, leaving 12 bases between the germline ends. Looked up from germline, CDR1 is DFQATT and CDR2 is SNEGSKA (reference sequence). This CDR3 reads CSASTGVGTQYF. As DNA, the CDR3 is TGCAGTGCTAGTACGGGGGTAGGGACCCAGTACTTC.

This clone appeared many times. This sequence joins TRBV19 and TRBJ1-4; possible D gene TRBD1, 6 bases. Germline V lookup: CDR1 LNHDA, CDR2 SQIVND (reference sequence). The CDR3 totals 14 residues. V lost 3 bases and J lost 8, with 13 bases in between. The CDR3 DNA reads TGTGCCAGTAGTATGGCAGGGGATGGCGAAAAACTGTTTTTT. This sequence encodes CASSMAGDGEKLFF.

The chain employs TRBV27 and TRBJ1-1; tentatively, D is TRBD1 (5 bases). Germline loops: CDR1 MNHEY, CDR2 SMNVEV (reference sequence). V was trimmed by 5 bases and J by 5 bases, leaving 15 bases between them. The CDR3 is made up of 14 amino acids. The CDR3: CASSGGGGSTEAFF. The CDR3 DNA sequence: TGTGCCAGCAGTGGGGGGGGAGGTTCGACTGAAGCTTTCTTT.

The chain is built from TRBV6-2 or TRBV6-3 and TRBJ2-5, with TRBD1 matching 8 bases. Germline CDR1 is MNHEY and CDR2 is SVGEGT. Losses at the gene ends were 3 bases for V and 7 bases for J; bases not matched to a gene: 13. This CDR3 comprises 16 residues. CDR3 sequence: CASSYARAGGLLTQYF. The CDR3 nucleotides are TGTGCCAGCAGTTATGCCCGGGCAGGGGGCTTGTTGACCCAGTACTTC.

This clone was found once. The DNA of the CDR3 is TGTGCCAGCAGCCCTCTTAGTGCACCCCTCCACTTT. Amino acids: CASSPLSAPLHF. The chain links TRBV7-2 to TRBJ1-6; D gene unclear. Trimming removed 5 bases from V and 11 bases from J, with 10 bases in between. CDR1 is SGHTA, CDR2 FQGNSA, per germline. The CDR3 contains 12 residues. Drawing the rest from reference TRBV7-2 and TRBJ1-6, the complete variable domain is GAGVSQSPSNKVTEKGKDVELRCDPISGHTALYWYRQSLGQGLEFLIYFQGNSAPDKSGLPSDRFSAERTGGSVSTLTIQRTQQEDSAVYLCASSPLSAPLHFGNGTRLTVT.

J is TRBJ1-2 and V is TRBV18; 9 nucleotides align to TRBD1. The germline gives CDR1 KGHSH, CDR2 LQKENI. Germline trimming cut 3 bases from V and 2 bases from J; bases unmatched to any gene: 4. CDR3 length equals 15 residues. The CDR3 loop is CASSPRTGVNYGYTF. The CDR3 DNA reads as TGTGCCAGCTCACCCCGGACAGGGGTGAACTATGGCTACACCTTC.

This rearrangement joins TRBV5-4 to TRBJ2-5, with 9 bases aligning to TRBD1. CDR1 and CDR2 from the germline V gene are SGHNT and YYREEE (reference sequence). The CDR3 is 14 residues long. The junction had 2 bases not matched to a gene; V was cut back by 3 bases and J by 2 bases. The CDR3 reads CASSSGQGQETQYF. The CDR3 region has the DNA TGTGCCAGCAGCTCGGGACAGGGACAAGAGACCCAGTACTTC.

This chain connects TRBV27 to TRBJ1-5; TRBD1 might be the D (6 bases). The CDR3 is 14 amino acids. Germline-derived CDR1 and CDR2 are MNHEY and SMNVEV (reference sequence). Deletions cut 6 bases from V and 0 bases from J, with 9 bases between. The CDR3 region has the DNA TGTGCCAGCAGCCAGGGGTCTAGCAATCAGCCCCAGCATTTT. Its translation is CASSQGSSNQPQHF.

Points on this clone: The junction shows a germline mismatch at one end, possibly a read error. The chain has TRBV7-7 and TRBJ2-3; a possible D gene is TRBD2 (6 bases). The length of the CDR3 is 15 residues. Per the germline V gene, CDR1 is SSHAT and CDR2 is FNYEAQ (reference sequence). The CDR3 sequence is CASSPGSPLTDTQYF. The CDR3 bases are TGTGCTAGCAGCCCCGGGAGCCCCCTCACAGATACGCAGTATTTT.

The V and J genes are TRBV9 and TRBJ2-3; 7 nucleotides align to TRBD1. CDR3 length: 16 amino acids. Germline V CDR1 and CDR2: SGDLS, YYNGEE. Trimming took 3 bases from V and 0 from J; bases not matched to a gene: 7. CDR3 DNA: TGTGCCAGCAGCGCCTATCCGGGACAGAGCACAGATACGCAGTATTTT. Protein product: CASSAYPGQSTDTQYF.

The chain combines TRBV5-1 with TRBJ2-7; 10 bases align to TRBD1. In germline, CDR1 is SGHRS, CDR2 YFSETQ. The CDR3 loop spans 16 amino acids. V was clipped by 6 bases and J by 7 bases; unmatched bases: 16. CDR3 bases: TGCGCCAGCACCGACGAAACCATTGACAGGGGGCTTGAGCAGTACTTC. This translates into CASTDETIDRGLEQYF.

This clone was detected only a few times. The V and J genes are TRBV19 and TRBJ2-1; 10 bases are a match to TRBD2. Per the germline V gene, CDR1 is LNHDA and CDR2 is SQIVND (reference sequence). CDR3 length: 15 amino acids. Losses at the gene ends were 5 bases for V and 8 bases for J; bases not matched to a gene: 9. For the CDR3, the DNA is TGTGCCAGTAGTGCTGGAAGCGGGGGGGCCGATGAGCAGTTCTTC. Protein product: CASSAGSGGADEQFF.

In the case of this clone: Distinct nucleotide sequences in the sample also encode this CDR3. The chain joins TRBV19 to TRBJ1-3; a possible D gene is TRBD1 (5 bases). The V gene's germline CDR1 is LNHDA and CDR2 SQIVND (reference sequence). The CDR3 is made up of 14 amino acids. Trimming cost V 3 bases and J 1 base, with 7 bases left between them. The DNA for the CDR3 is TGTGCCAGTAGTATCGGGGGTTCTGGAAACACCATATATTTT. Residues: CASSIGGSGNTIYF.

This clone was seen only a few times. This rearrangement joins TRBV3-1 (or the pseudogene TRBV3-2) to TRBJ2-7; 8 nucleotides align to TRBD2. The germline gives CDR1 LGHDT, CDR2 YNNKEL (reference sequence). CDR3 size: 17 residues. With V trimmed by 4 bases and J by 6 bases, 17 bases remained unmatched. The CDR3 loop reads CASSLGNSGNSGCEQYF. CDR3 DNA sequence: TGTGCCAGCAGCCTTGGAAATAGCGGGAATAGTGGGTGCGAGCAGTACTTC.

This clone was seen a single time. The chain carries TRBV27 and TRBJ1-6, with D possibly matching TRBD1 (6 bases). The CDR3 runs 15 residues. Trimming pared 3 bases from V and 6 bases from J, leaving 12 bases between. Germline loops: CDR1 MNHEY, CDR2 SMNVEV (reference sequence). The CDR3 sequence is CASSFFIGGNSPLHF. CDR3 in DNA: TGTGCCAGCAGTTTTTTTATAGGGGGTAATTCACCCCTCCACTTT.

This clone was seen a few times. DNA for the CDR3: TGTGCCAGCAGGGGTCCAGGGGTATTCACTGAAGCTTTCTTT. Amino acid sequence: CASRGPGVFTEAFF. The J gene is TRBJ1-1, the V gene TRBV2, with D possibly TRBD1 on 6 matching bases. This CDR3 is built from 14 residues. With 6 bases removed from V and 4 bases from J, the gap between germline ends came to 15 bases. The germline V gene has CDR1 SNHLY and CDR2 FYNNEI.

The chain couples TRBV3-1 (or the pseudogene TRBV3-2) to TRBJ2-3; possible D gene TRBD2, 5 bases. Germline CDR1 reads LGHDT; CDR2 reads YNNKEL (reference sequence). Trimming took off 1 base at V and 0 bases at J, with 5 bases between the two ends. The CDR3 has 14 amino acids. For the CDR3, the DNA is TGTGCCAGCAGCCAAGGGACTAGCACAGATACGCAGTATTTT. This codes for CASSQGTSTDTQYF.

This chain links TRBV10-2 with TRBJ2-7, with a possible D match to TRBD1 (5 bases). Germline loops: CDR1 WSHSY, CDR2 SAAADI. CDR3 length: 12 amino acids. The germline V and J ends were trimmed by 10 bases and 3 bases, with 13 bases remaining between them. CDR3 DNA: TGCGCCACCAAGGACACGAGCTACGAGCAGTACTTC. This sequence encodes CATKDTSYEQYF.

This clone occurred a few times. DNA for the CDR3: TGCGCCAGCAGTCAATCATCTTCCCTGCCCCCGGGACTAGCGGGAGGCGAGCAGTACTTC. It yields the protein CASSQSSSLPPGLAGGEQYF. J is TRBJ2-7 and V is TRBV23-1; 15 bases line up with TRBD2. TRBV23-1 is an ORF for which the function is uncertain. This CDR3 region has 20 residues. Germline trimming cut 0 bases from V and 6 bases from J; bases unmatched to any gene: 15.

J is TRBJ2-7 and V is TRBV7-2; D not resolved. CDR1 and CDR2 from the germline V gene are SGHTA and FQGNSA. The V gene lost 4 bases and the J gene lost 7 bases, with 17 bases spanning the gap. This CDR3 contains 14 residues. DNA of the CDR3: TGTGCCAGCAGCTCATTGGGCCGCCCTGGGGAGCAGTACTTC. It codes for CASSSLGRPGEQYF.

This clone was seen once. The chain is built from TRBV7-2 and TRBJ1-1, with D uncertain. V shed 3 bases and J shed 7 bases, with 9 bases lying between them. CDR3 length: 12 amino acids. Per the germline V gene, CDR1 is SGHTA and CDR2 is FQGNSA. The CDR3 loop reads CASSFNVVEAFF. CDR3 sequence (DNA): TGTGCCAGCAGCTTTAATGTAGTTGAAGCTTTCTTT.

This clone was seen many times. The chain combines TRBV19 with TRBJ2-3, with D tentatively TRBD1 (5 bases). The CDR3 loop spans 16 amino acids. Germline values: CDR1 LNHDA, CDR2 SQIVND (reference sequence). V was clipped by 5 bases and J by 11 bases, with 26 bases between them. The CDR3 reads CASSQRGSGGPWEQYF. In DNA form, the CDR3 reads TGTGCCAGTAGTCAAAGGGGCTCCGGTGGTCCTTGGGAGCAGTATTTT.

The rearrangement joins TRBV27 to TRBJ2-3, with TRBD2 identical over 15 bases. The CDR3 runs 17 residues. CDR1 MNHEY and CDR2 SMNVEV come from the germline V gene (reference sequence). V lost 6 bases to trimming and J lost 4 bases; unmatched junction nucleotides: 8. In nucleotides, the CDR3 is TGTGCCAGCAGAATAACCGGGACTAGCGGGAGGCCAGATACGCAGTATTTT. This encodes CASRITGTSGRPDTQYF.

J is TRBJ2-1 and V is TRBV10-3, with a possible D match to TRBD2 (6 bases). The CDR3 loop spans 13 amino acids. V lost 6 bases and J lost 4, with 10 bases in between. The germline gives CDR1 ENHRY, CDR2 SYGVKD. This chain's CDR3 is CAIRGDLYNEQFF. DNA of the CDR3: TGTGCCATCAGAGGGGACTTATACAATGAGCAGTTCTTC.

The gene calls are TRBV30 and TRBJ1-1, with 7 bases lining up with TRBD1. From germline, CDR1 is GTSNPN and CDR2 SVGIG (reference sequence). V was clipped by 1 base and J by 1 base; unmatched bases: 6. The CDR3 is 15 residues long. CDR3 nucleotides: TGTGCCTGGAGTGCCCTGACAGGGAGGAACACTGAAGCTTTCTTT. It translates to CAWSALTGRNTEAFF.

This rearrangement joins TRBV6-1 to TRBJ2-1, with a weak D call TRBD2 (5 bases). The CDR3 is 17 amino acids. Trimming removed 1 base at V and 0 bases at J, with 13 bases between. Germline assignment: CDR1 MNHNS and CDR2 SASEGT. CDR3 sequence (DNA): TGTGCCAGCAGTGAAGAGCTAGCCAGGAGCTCCTACAATGAGCAGTTCTTC. Its translation: CASSEELARSSYNEQFF.